This record covers a single T cell receptor (beta chain). A unique molecular identifier was attached to every TCR cDNA molecule. Using its own MiXCR run on the 5' RACE reads, TCRdb lists one record per CDR3 protein. The sample has just under 45,000 distinct CDR3 sequences; more than 20% are singletons. This specimen belongs to a study of spatial heterogeneity in lung cancer. Across the study: Sequenced were any available follow-up PBMC samples, which had been obtained a median of roughly 2 years after resection. Across the raw uncorrected reads, a unique TCR and UMI combination was observed, on average, more than ten times.

Described time point: blood at routine non-recurrence follow-up after resection. Sequencing covered unsorted whole RNA taken from tumor, nontumor lung or frozen PBMC. V was clipped by 6 bases and J by 1 base; unmatched bases: 3. This CDR3 is 13 amino acids long. Germline-derived CDR1 and CDR2 are DFQATT and SNEGSKA (reference sequence). The chain joins TRBV20-1 to TRBJ1-1; 9 bases are a match to TRBD1. The clonotype originates from a female donor with early-stage non-small cell lung cancer. The specimen comprised PBMCs, sampled at follow-up. CDR3 nucleotides: TGCAGTGCCGTGGGACAGGGGAACACTGAAGCTTTCTTT. Protein product: CSAVGQGNTEAFF.